This T cell receptor beta chain was sequenced in a study of blood T cell repertoires in COVID-19. Looking at the study overall: Some COVID-19 samples were acute and others convalescent; all came from the United States, Italy and Spain. T cells, B-cell-depleted T cells, or PBMCs provided the cDNA or gDNA that served as material.

Germline V lookup: CDR1 SGHNT, CDR2 YYREEE (reference sequence). With 1 base removed from V and 5 bases from J, the gap between germline ends came to 12 bases. The CDR3 is 14 amino acids. In the original workflow: Reference gene primer amplification gave estimated nucleated cell counts. Measured with immunoSEQ multiplex PCR; TCRdb has only the in-frame clones, and not every one. V, J and clone size derive from that table, while D and trimming were established from the DNA sequence. Among about 180,000 clones listed, around 82% were seen once. This chain joins TRBV5-4 and TRBJ2-5, with unresolved D. Material: peripheral blood. This TCR came from a woman older than 75 with acute or convalescent COVID-19. The DNA for the CDR3 is TGTGCCAGCAGCTTGTCCCCCATAAGCGAGACCCAGTACTTC. This encodes CASSLSPISETQYF.